Listed here is a single T cell receptor (beta chain). The data stem from a study of blood T cell repertoires in COVID-19. V dropped 1 base and J dropped 0 bases, with 10 bases sitting between them. The CDR3 runs to 16 residues. Germline V lookup: CDR1 SNHLY, CDR2 FYNNEI. Study processing details: Amplifying reference gene primers gave estimates of nucleated cell counts. The data were produced by immunoSEQ multiplex PCR, yet TCRdb's version contains in-frame clones alone and is incomplete. That table supplies the V and J calls and clone size; D and trimming were determined from the DNA. Seen here are about 270,000 clones, 80% to 90% observed once, and the top ten hold approximately 10%.

This sequence joins TRBV2 and TRBJ1-3; no reliable D call. Sequencing used peripheral blood. The source of this sequence is a woman in her forties or fifties who had recovered from COVID-19. Here the CDR3 reads CASSEGSSYSGNTIYF. CDR3 DNA sequence: TGTGCCAGCAGTGAAGGGTCAAGCTACTCTGGAAACACCATATATTTT.